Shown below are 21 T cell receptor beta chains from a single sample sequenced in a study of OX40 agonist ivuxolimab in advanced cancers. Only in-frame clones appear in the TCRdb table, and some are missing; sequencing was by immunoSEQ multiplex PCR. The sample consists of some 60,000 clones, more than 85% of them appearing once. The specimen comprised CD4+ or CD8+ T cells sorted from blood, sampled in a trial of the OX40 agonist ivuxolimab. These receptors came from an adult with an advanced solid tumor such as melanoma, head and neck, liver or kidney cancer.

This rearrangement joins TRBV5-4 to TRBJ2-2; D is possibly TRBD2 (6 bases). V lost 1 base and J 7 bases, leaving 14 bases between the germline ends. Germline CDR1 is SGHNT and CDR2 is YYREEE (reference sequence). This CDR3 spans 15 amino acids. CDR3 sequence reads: CASSLNFGGNGELFF. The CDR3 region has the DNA TGTGCCAGCAGCTTGAATTTTGGAGGGAACGGGGAGCTGTTTTTT.

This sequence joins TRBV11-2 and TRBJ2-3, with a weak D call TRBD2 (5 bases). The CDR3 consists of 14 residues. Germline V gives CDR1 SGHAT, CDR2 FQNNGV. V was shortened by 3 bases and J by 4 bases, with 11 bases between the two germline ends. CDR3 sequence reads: CASSFGLNADTQYF. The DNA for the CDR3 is TGTGCCAGCAGCTTCGGACTTAACGCAGATACGCAGTATTTT. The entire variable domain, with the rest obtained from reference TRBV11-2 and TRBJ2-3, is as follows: EAGVAQSPRYKIIEKRQSVAFWCNPISGHATLYWYQQILGQGPKLLIQFQNNGVVDDSQLPKDRFSAERLKGVDSTLKIQPAKLEDSAVYLCASSFGLNADTQYFGPGTRLTVL.

CDR3 residues: CASSPPESGANVLTF. The CDR3 DNA follows: TGTGCCAGTAGCCCCCCAGAGTCTGGGGCCAACGTCCTGACTTTC. J is TRBJ2-6 and V is TRBV19; no definite D call. The CDR3 loop spans 15 amino acids. Trimming removed 6 bases from V and 1 base from J, with 10 bases in between. The V gene's germline CDR1 is LNHDA and CDR2 SQIVND (reference sequence).

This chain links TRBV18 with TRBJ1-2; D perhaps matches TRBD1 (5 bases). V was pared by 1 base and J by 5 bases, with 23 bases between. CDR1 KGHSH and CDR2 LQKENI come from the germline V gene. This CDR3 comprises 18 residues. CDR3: CASSPRAGLDGFGYGYTF. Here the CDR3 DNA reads TGTGCCAGCTCACCACGGGCGGGGCTTGATGGGTTTGGTTATGGCTACACCTTC.

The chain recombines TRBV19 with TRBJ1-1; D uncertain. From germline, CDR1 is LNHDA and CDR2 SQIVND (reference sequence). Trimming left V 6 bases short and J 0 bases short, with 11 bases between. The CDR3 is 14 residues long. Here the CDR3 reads CASSLQLMNTEAFF. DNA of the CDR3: TGTGCCAGTAGCCTACAGCTCATGAACACTGAAGCTTTCTTT.

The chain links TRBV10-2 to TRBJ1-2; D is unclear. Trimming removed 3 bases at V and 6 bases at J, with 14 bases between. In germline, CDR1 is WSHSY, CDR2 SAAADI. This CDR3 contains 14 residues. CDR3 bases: TGCGCCAGCAGTGAAGAACGACTCCCCAATGGCTACACCTTC. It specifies CASSEERLPNGYTF.

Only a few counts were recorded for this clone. Here the CDR3 DNA reads TGTGCCAGTCGCGGCGGCTATACCTACGAGCAGTACTTC. This gives the protein CASRGGYTYEQYF. The chain uses TRBV13 and TRBJ2-7, with no clear D. The V gene's germline CDR1 is PRHDT and CDR2 FYEKMQ (reference sequence). Trimming removed 9 bases from V and 2 bases from J, with 14 bases in between. The CDR3 length is 13 residues. The full variable domain, its missing parts supplied by reference TRBV13 and TRBJ2-7, is AAGVIQSPRHLIKEKRETATLKCYPIPRHDTVYWYQQGPGQDPQFLISFYEKMQSDKGSIPDRFSAQQFSDYHSELNMSSLELGDSALYFCASRGGYTYEQYFGPGTRLTVT.

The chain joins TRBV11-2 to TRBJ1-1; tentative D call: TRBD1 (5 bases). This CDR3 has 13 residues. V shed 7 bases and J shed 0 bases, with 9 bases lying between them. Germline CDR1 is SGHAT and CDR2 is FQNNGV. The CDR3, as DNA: TGTGCCAGCATGAGCAGGGTGAACACTGAAGCTTTCTTT. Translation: CASMSRVNTEAFF.

As DNA, the CDR3 is TGTGCCAGCAGTTTGGAGCTCCACGGCCAGACCCAGTACTTC. Protein sequence: CASSLELHGQTQYF. J is TRBJ2-5 and V is TRBV28; unclear D gene. This CDR3 is built from 14 residues. CDR1 and CDR2 from the germline V gene are MDHEN and SYDVKM. Trimming cost V 3 bases and J 6 bases, with 14 bases left between them.

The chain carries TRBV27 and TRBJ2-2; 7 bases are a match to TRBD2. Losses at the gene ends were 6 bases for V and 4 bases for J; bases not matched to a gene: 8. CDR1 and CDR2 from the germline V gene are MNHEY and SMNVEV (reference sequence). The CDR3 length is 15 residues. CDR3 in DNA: TGTGCCAGCAGACCCTGGGGGGGTAGCACCGGGGAGCTGTTTTTT. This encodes CASRPWGGSTGELFF.

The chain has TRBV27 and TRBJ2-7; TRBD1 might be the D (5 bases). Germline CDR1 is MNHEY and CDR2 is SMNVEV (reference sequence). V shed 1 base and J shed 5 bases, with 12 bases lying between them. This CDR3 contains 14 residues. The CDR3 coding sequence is TGTGCCAGCAGTTTATATGCAGGGATCCACGAGCAGTACTTC. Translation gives CASSLYAGIHEQYF.

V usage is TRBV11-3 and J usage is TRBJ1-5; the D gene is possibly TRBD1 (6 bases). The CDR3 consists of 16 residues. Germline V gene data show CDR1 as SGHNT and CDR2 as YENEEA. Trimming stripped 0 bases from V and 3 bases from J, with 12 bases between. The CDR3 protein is CASSLDRDKYNQPQHF. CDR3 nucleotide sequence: TGTGCCAGCAGCTTAGATCGGGACAAATACAATCAGCCCCAGCATTTT.

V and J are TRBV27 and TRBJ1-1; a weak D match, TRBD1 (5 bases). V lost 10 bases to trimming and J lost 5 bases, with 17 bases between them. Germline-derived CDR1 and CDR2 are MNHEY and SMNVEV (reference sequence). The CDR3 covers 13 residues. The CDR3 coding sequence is TGTGCCACCGCCTGGGGCAGTAGGACTGAAGCTTTCTTT. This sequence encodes CATAWGSRTEAFF.

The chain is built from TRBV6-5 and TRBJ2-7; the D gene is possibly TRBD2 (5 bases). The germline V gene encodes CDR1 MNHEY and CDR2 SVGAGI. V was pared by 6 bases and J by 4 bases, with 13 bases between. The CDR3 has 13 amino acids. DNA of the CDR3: TGTGCCAGCAGGGGGAGTCCCGCGTACGAGCAGTACTTC. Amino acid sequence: CASRGSPAYEQYF.

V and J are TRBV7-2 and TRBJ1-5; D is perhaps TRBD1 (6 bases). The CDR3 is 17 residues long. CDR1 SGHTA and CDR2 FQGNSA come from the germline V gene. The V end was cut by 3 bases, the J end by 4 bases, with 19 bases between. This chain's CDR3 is CASSFGKPGALNQPQHF. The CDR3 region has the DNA TGTGCCAGCAGCTTCGGGAAGCCAGGGGCCTTGAATCAGCCCCAGCATTTT. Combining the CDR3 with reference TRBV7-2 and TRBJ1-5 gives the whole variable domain GAGVSQSPSNKVTEKGKDVELRCDPISGHTALYWYRQSLGQGLEFLIYFQGNSAPDKSGLPSDRFSAERTGGSVSTLTIQRTQQEDSAVYLCASSFGKPGALNQPQHFGDGTRLSIL.

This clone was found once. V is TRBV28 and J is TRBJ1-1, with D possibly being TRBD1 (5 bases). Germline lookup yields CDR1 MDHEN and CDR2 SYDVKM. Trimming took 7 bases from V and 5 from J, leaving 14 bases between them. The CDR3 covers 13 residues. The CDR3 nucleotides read TGTGCCAGCACCATGGAGTGGGGGACTGAAGCTTTCTTT. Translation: CASTMEWGTEAFF.

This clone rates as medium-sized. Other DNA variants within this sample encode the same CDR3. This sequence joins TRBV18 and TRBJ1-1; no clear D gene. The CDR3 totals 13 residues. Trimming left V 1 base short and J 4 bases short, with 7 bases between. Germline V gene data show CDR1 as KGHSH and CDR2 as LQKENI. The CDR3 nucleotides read TGTGCCAGCTCACCACAGGGCGGCACTGAAGCTTTCTTT. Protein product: CASSPQGGTEAFF.

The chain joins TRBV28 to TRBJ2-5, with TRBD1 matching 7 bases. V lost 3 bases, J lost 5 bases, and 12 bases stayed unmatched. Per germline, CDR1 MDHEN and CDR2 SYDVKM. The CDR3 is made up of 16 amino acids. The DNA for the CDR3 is TGTGCCAGCAGTTTTGCTTCCGACAGGGCCCAGGAGACCCAGTACTTC. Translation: CASSFASDRAQETQYF. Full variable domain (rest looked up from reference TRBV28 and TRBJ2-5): DVKVTQSSRYLVKRTGEKVFLECVQDMDHENMFWYRQDPGLGLRLIYFSYDVKMKEKGDIPEGYSVSREKKERFSLILESASTNQTSMYLCASSFASDRAQETQYFGPGTRLLVL.

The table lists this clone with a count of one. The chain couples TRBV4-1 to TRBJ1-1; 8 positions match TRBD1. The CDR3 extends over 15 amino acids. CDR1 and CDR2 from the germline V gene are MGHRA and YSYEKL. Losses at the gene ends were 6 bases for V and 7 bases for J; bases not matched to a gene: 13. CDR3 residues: CASRGFTDRAYEAFF. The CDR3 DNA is TGCGCCAGCAGGGGCTTTACGGACAGGGCGTATGAAGCTTTCTTT.

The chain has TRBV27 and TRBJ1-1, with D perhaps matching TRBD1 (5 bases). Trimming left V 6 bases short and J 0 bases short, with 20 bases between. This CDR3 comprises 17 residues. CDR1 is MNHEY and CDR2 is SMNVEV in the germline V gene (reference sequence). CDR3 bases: TGTGCCAGCAGCCCGTGGGGGGAGATTGTTATGAACACTGAAGCTTTCTTT. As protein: CASSPWGEIVMNTEAFF.

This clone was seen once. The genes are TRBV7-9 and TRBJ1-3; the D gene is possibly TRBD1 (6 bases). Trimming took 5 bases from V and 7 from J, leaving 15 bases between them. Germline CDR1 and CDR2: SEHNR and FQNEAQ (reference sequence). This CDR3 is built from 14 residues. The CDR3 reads CASSLSDRLNTIYF. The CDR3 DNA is TGTGCCAGCAGCCTATCAGACAGGTTGAACACCATATATTTT.